What follows are 3 T cell receptor beta chains derived from one specimen sequenced in a study of T cell responses to AZD1222 COVID-19 vaccine. TCRdb's table, derived via immunoSEQ multiplex PCR, lists solely in-frame clones and lacks some. The table records around 150,000 clones, 84% of them present only once. This material consisted of peripheral blood, taken on day 0 of AZD1222 vaccination. The source is an adult in good health.

In this sample, this clone turned up a few times. The junction and the germline gene differ at one end; a read error may be behind it. V gene TRBV13 combines with J gene TRBJ2-2; D unclear. CDR3 length: 13 amino acids. Germline values: CDR1 PRHDT, CDR2 FYEKMQ (reference sequence). The chain's CDR3 is CASSLGLTEELFF. DNA for the CDR3: TGTGCCAGCAGCTTAGGGCTGACCGAGGAGCTGTTTTTT.

The chain carries TRBV9 and TRBJ1-5, with 7 bases aligning to TRBD1. From germline, CDR1 is SGDLS and CDR2 YYNGEE. J gave up 0 bases and V 4 bases, and 4 bases lay outside the gene matches. CDR3 length: 15 amino acids. In nucleotides, the CDR3 is TGTGCCAGCAGCCCAGGGGGACTTAGCAATCAGCCCCAGCATTTT. Translating gives CASSPGGLSNQPQHF.

The count of this clone is one. The CDR3 is CASSSAGAETQYF. In nucleotides, the CDR3 is TGTGCCAGCAGCTCTGCAGGGGCAGAGACCCAGTACTTC. V usage is TRBV5-6 and J usage is TRBJ2-5; possibly TRBD1 for D (6 bases). Trimming left V 3 bases short and J 4 bases short, with 10 bases between. Looked up from germline, CDR1 is SGHDT and CDR2 is YYEEEE. The CDR3 spans 13 residues.